A selection of T cell receptor beta chains follows, all from one sample in a study of low-dose radiotherapy and immunotherapy resistance in tumors. One entry per CDR3 protein, called by TCRdb with MiXCR from the reads. The table shows fewer than 90,000 distinct CDR3 sequences, with around 31% occurring only once. Sequenced here: PBMCs, sampled before treatment. These receptors originate from a female donor with ovarian cancer. Both conserved end residues are part of each CDR3. D genes are given only for firm matches. Some rows have no size entry. The others give once, few or many, or a class for an expanded clone.

TRBV4-3	13	.	TRBJ2-7	TRBD1	CASSQPGGDEQYF	TGCGCCAGCAGCCAACCAGGGGGCGACGAGCAGTACTTC
TRBV20-1	16	many	TRBJ2-1	TRBD1	CSAPGTGRSSYNEQFF	TGCAGTGCCCCGGGGACAGGACGCTCATCCTACAATGAGCAGTTCTTC
TRBV6-6	15	many	TRBJ1-1	TRBD1	CASSYSRQGPGEAFF	TGTGCCAGCAGTTACTCGAGACAGGGGCCCGGTGAAGCTTTCTTT
TRBV29-1	14	.	TRBJ2-5	TRBD1	CSVGTAALFETQYF	TGCAGCGTAGGGACAGCTGCTCTTTTTGAGACCCAGTACTTC
TRBV6-2/TRBV6-3	15	.	TRBJ2-7	TRBD1	CASRPGGQGVYEQYF	TGTGCCAGCAGGCCCGGGGGACAGGGGGTTTACGAGCAGTACTTC
TRBV28	15	.	TRBJ1-6	.	CASSFDMRANSPLHF	TGTGCCAGCAGTTTTGACATGAGGGCTAATTCACCCCTCCACTTT
TRBV12-3/TRBV12-4	15	many	TRBJ2-2	TRBD2	CASRQLAEGTGELFF	TGTGCCAGCAGACAACTAGCGGAGGGCACCGGGGAGCTGTTTTTT
TRBV9	15	many	TRBJ2-5	.	CASSSTAGSPETQYF	TGTGCCAGCAGCTCCACAGCGGGCTCCCCAGAGACCCAGTACTTC
TRBV7-2	14	.	TRBJ1-5	.	CASILGRGNQPQHF	TGTGCCAGCATCTTGGGCCGGGGCAATCAGCCCCAGCATTTT
TRBV6-1	18	.	TRBJ1-5	.	CASSEGWAGRHSNQPQHF	TGTGCCAGCAGTGAAGGTTGGGCAGGACGACATAGCAATCAGCCCCAGCATTTT
TRBV14	13	many	TRBJ2-1	TRBD2	CASSSGLAGRQFF	TGTGCCAGCAGCTCGGGACTAGCGGGAAGGCAGTTCTTC
TRBV5-5	14	many	TRBJ1-1	TRBD1	CASSRGQANTEAFF	TGTGCCAGCAGCCGGGGACAGGCGAACACTGAAGCTTTCTTT
TRBV5-1	14	many	TRBJ2-3	.	CASSWSTSTDTQYF	TGCGCCAGCAGCTGGTCAACTAGCACAGATACGCAGTATTTT
TRBV19	15	few	TRBJ2-3	.	CASTVGFSSTDTQYF	TGTGCCAGTACCGTTGGATTCTCTAGCACAGATACGCAGTATTTT
TRBV6-1	14	.	TRBJ1-2	.	CASSVALGSSGYTF	TGTGCCAGCAGTGTCGCTTTGGGAAGTAGTGGCTACACCTTC
TRBV5-6	13	once	TRBJ1-5	.	CASSLAADQPQHF	TGTGCCAGCAGCTTGGCGGCGGATCAGCCCCAGCATTTT
TRBV30	13	many	TRBJ1-1	TRBD1	CAWSVDRGQEAFF	TGTGCCTGGAGTGTAGACAGGGGGCAGGAAGCTTTCTTT
TRBV12-3/TRBV12-4	15	few	TRBJ2-3	.	CASSGGTPSTDTQYF	TGTGCCAGCAGTGGAGGAACGCCGAGCACAGATACGCAGTATTTT
TRBV28	14	.	TRBJ2-7	.	CASSLGGPIYEQYF	TGTGCCAGCAGTTTAGGGGGGCCGATCTACGAGCAGTACTTC
TRBV7-2	13	.	TRBJ1-2	.	CASSLRTDRGYAF	TGTGCCAGCAGCCTCCGGACGGATAGGGGCTACGCCTTC
TRBV7-9	14	many	TRBJ2-1	.	CASSDYFSYNEQFF	TGTGCCAGCAGTGACTACTTCTCATACAATGAGCAGTTCTTC
TRBV10-3	13	.	TRBJ2-7	TRBD1	CAIRGTGSYEQYF	TGTGCCATCAGGGGGACAGGGTCCTACGAGCAGTACTTC
TRBV5-1	13	many	TRBJ1-4	.	CASSLSSREKLFF	TGCGCCAGCAGCTTGTCTTCCCGTGAAAAACTGTTTTTT
TRBV14	15	many	TRBJ2-5	TRBD1	CASSQDWTGEETQYF	TGTGCCAGCAGCCAAGATTGGACAGGGGAGGAGACCCAGTACTTC
TRBV2	13	few	TRBJ1-2	.	CASSGRQQEGYTF	TGTGCCAGCAGTGGAAGACAGCAGGAGGGCTACACCTTC
TRBV5-1	15	few	TRBJ1-1	.	CASSLAGSSNTEAFF	TGCGCCAGCAGCTTGGCCGGGAGTTCCAACACTGAAGCTTTCTTT
TRBV11-3	15	few	TRBJ2-1	TRBD1	CASNPTGKTYNEQFF	TGTGCCAGCAACCCGACAGGGAAAACGTACAATGAGCAGTTCTTC
TRBV18	15	.	TRBJ2-7	.	CASSPRAGSSYEQYF	TGTGCCAGCTCCCCGCGGGCGGGGAGTTCCTACGAGCAGTACTTC
TRBV6-2/TRBV6-3	12	.	TRBJ1-1	.	CASSYKGTEAFF	TGTGCCAGCAGTTACAAGGGAACTGAAGCTTTCTTT
TRBV28	14	.	TRBJ2-7	TRBD2	CASTFSGRTYEQYF	TGTGCCAGCACCTTTAGCGGGAGGACCTACGAGCAGTACTTC
TRBV20-1	11	.	TRBJ2-3	.	CSSMGDATQYF	TGCAGTTCTATGGGTGATGCTACGCAGTATTTT
TRBV5-6	18	.	TRBJ2-3	TRBD2	CASSWAGTSGNGTDTQYF	TGTGCCAGCAGCTGGGCCGGGACTAGCGGGAACGGGACAGATACGCAGTATTTT
TRBV3-1	14	many	TRBJ2-4	.	CASSQGRTVNIQYF	TGTGCCAGCAGCCAAGGTCGGACAGTAAACATTCAGTACTTC
TRBV28	14	many	TRBJ2-7	TRBD2	CASRLAGGRYEQYF	TGTGCCAGCAGGTTAGCGGGGGGGCGCTACGAGCAGTACTTC
TRBV5-4	14	few	TRBJ2-7	.	CASSLGVRDYEQYF	TGTGCCAGCAGCTTGGGCGTGCGGGACTACGAGCAGTACTTC
TRBV5-1	16	many	TRBJ2-1	TRBD2	CASSPLRGRADNEQFF	TGCGCCAGCAGCCCGCTGCGCGGGAGGGCCGACAATGAGCAGTTCTTC
TRBV13	15	many	TRBJ2-7	TRBD2	CASSPSGLAANEQYF	TGTGCCAGCAGCCCCTCCGGACTAGCCGCTAACGAGCAGTACTTC
TRBV19	12	many	TRBJ1-2	.	CASSRGTYGYTF	TGTGCCAGTAGTCGAGGGACATATGGCTACACCTTC
TRBV2	14	many	TRBJ1-1	.	CASSETREPTEAFF	TGTGCCAGCAGTGAAACCCGGGAGCCCACTGAAGCTTTCTTT
TRBV28	16	many	TRBJ2-1	TRBD2	CASSLTGTSLRNEQFF	TGTGCCAGCAGTTTGACCGGGACTAGTCTCCGAAATGAGCAGTTCTTC
TRBV29-1	13	many	TRBJ1-6	.	CSVQTGRNSPLHF	TGCAGCGTCCAAACAGGGAGGAATTCACCCCTCCACTTT
TRBV19	16	many	TRBJ2-1	.	CASSIDHNPSGGEQFF	TGTGCCAGTAGTATAGATCACAACCCTAGTGGGGGTGAGCAGTTCTTC
TRBV2	15	many	TRBJ2-3	.	CASSDSRSEQDTQYF	TGTGCCAGCAGTGATTCTCGGAGTGAGCAAGATACGCAGTATTTT
TRBV9	14	few	TRBJ1-2	.	CASSVGGKAYGYTF	TGTGCCAGCAGCGTAGGAGGGAAGGCATATGGCTACACCTTC
TRBV6-2/TRBV6-3	16	.	TRBJ2-7	TRBD2	CASSYRPGGASYEQYF	TGTGCCAGCAGTTACCGACCGGGGGGGGCCTCCTACGAGCAGTACTTC
TRBV28	18	many	TRBJ2-5	TRBD2	CASSPGLAGVSQGETQYF	TGTGCCAGCAGCCCTGGACTAGCGGGGGTCAGCCAGGGAGAGACCCAGTACTTC